This T cell receptor (beta chain) was recovered during a study of blood T cell repertoires in COVID-19. Across the whole study: In each case, the material was cDNA or gDNA derived from T cells, B-cell-depleted T cells, or PBMCs.

Clones were read by immunoSEQ multiplex PCR, and TCRdb kept only the in-frame ones, dropping some. Among 70,000 or so clones listed, around 85% were seen once. The receptor's source is a man aged 35 to 55 with COVID-19, enrolled during active disease. The sample comprised peripheral blood.

CDR3 DNA: TGCGCCAGCAGGGAACGCGGACAGACCTACGAGCAGTACTTC. This codes for CASRERGQTYEQYF. This sequence joins TRBV10-2 and TRBJ2-7, with D perhaps TRBD1 (6 bases). The germline CDR1 and CDR2 sequences are WSHSY and SAAADI. CDR3 length: 14 amino acids. Trimming stripped 6 bases from V and 2 bases from J, with 14 bases between.